The rows below give T cell receptor beta chains drawn from one sample of a study of blood T cell repertoires in COVID-19. The protocol was immunoSEQ multiplex PCR, while the TCRdb copy is restricted to in-frame clones and leaves out a portion. Counted here are around 140,000 clones, approximately 88% occurring once; the ten biggest clones make up less than 2%. What was sequenced was peripheral blood. All receptors derive from a woman aged 45-59 years with acute or convalescent COVID-19. Both conserved end residues are part of each CDR3. A D gene is named only where the DNA matches it firmly. Some rows mark clone size as missing; the rest say once, few, many or name a class of expanded clone.

clone_size | j_call | d_call | v_call | cdr3_nt | cdr3_aa
NA | TRBJ2-6 | TRBD2 | TRBV7-9 | TGTGCCAGCCGCCCAAGAAGGGAGGGTAGGTCGGGGGCCAACGTCCTGACTTTC | CASRPRREGRSGANVLTF
NA | TRBJ1-5 | NA | TRBV27 | TGTGCCAGCAGTTCCTATAGCAATCAGCCCCAGCATTTT | CASSSYSNQPQHF
NA | TRBJ1-1 | NA | TRBV19 | TGTGCCAGTAGTATACGTCCAGGGTCGAACACTGAAGCTTTCTTT | CASSIRPGSNTEAFF
NA | TRBJ2-7 | TRBD2 | TRBV13 | TGTGCCAGCAGCTATCAAGCGGGAGCGAGGGACGAGCAGTACTTC | CASSYQAGARDEQYF
NA | TRBJ2-2 | NA | TRBV19 | TGTGCCAGTAGTATACGGATTGCGGCCGGGGAGCTGTTTTTT | CASSIRIAAGELFF
NA | TRBJ1-1 | NA | TRBV3-1/TRBV3-2 | TGTGCCAGCAGCGGACAGCTGAACACTGAAGCTTTCTTT | CASSGQLNTEAFF
NA | TRBJ2-2 | TRBD2 | TRBV18 | TGTGCCAGCTCACCCGGGACTAGTGGCACCGGGGAGCTGTTTTTT | CASSPGTSGTGELFF
NA | TRBJ1-1 | NA | TRBV18 | TGTGCCAGCTCACCAAACACCGTGAACACTGAAGCTTTCTTT | CASSPNTVNTEAFF
NA | TRBJ1-2 | TRBD1 | TRBV5-1 | TGCGCCAGCAGCTTGACCTCGGACAGGGCCTATGGCTACACCTTC | CASSLTSDRAYGYTF
NA | TRBJ1-1 | NA | TRBV6-6 | TGTGCCAGCAGTTCACAGCAGAACACTGAAGCTTTCTTT | CASSSQQNTEAFF
NA | TRBJ1-3 | NA | TRBV9 | TGTGCCAGCAGCGTAGCCCCCTTGGCGGGTGACGGAAACACCATATATTTT | CASSVAPLAGDGNTIYF
once | TRBJ2-1 | NA | TRBV27 | TGTGCCAGCAAGGGGCTTTCCTACAATGAGCAGTTCTTC | CASKGLSYNEQFF
NA | TRBJ1-5 | NA | TRBV10-2 | TGCGCCAGCAGTGAGCCTGGGGTAGGAGGAGGTAGTCAGCCCCAGCATTTT | CASSEPGVGGGSQPQHF
NA | TRBJ1-2 | TRBD1 | TRBV5-6 | TGTGCCAGCAGTTTTCGACAGGGGGCTGCCCCATATGGCTACACCTTC | CASSFRQGAAPYGYTF
NA | TRBJ1-1 | NA | TRBV7-6 | TGTGCCAGCAGTTCGCAAGGGGTTGATAAGGTTTGGACTGAAGCTTTCTTT | CASSSQGVDKVWTEAFF
NA | TRBJ1-2 | NA | TRBV2 | TGTGCCAGCAGGGACATTTATGGCTACACCTTC | CASRDIYGYTF
NA | TRBJ1-3 | NA | TRBV11-2 | TGTGCCAGCAGCTCCCAATTTCAGACAGCCTACAACTCTGGAAACACCATATATTTT | CASSSQFQTAYNSGNTIYF
NA | TRBJ1-1 | TRBD1 | TRBV27 | TGTGCCAGCAGTAACACCCCGGGACAGGGCGGCACTGAAGCTTTCTTT | CASSNTPGQGGTEAFF
NA | TRBJ1-6 | NA | TRBV28 | TGTGCCAGCAGCATTACAAGGGGGGGGAGCTCCTATAATTCACCCCTCCACTTT | CASSITRGGSSYNSPLHF
once | TRBJ2-1 | TRBD1 | TRBV28 | TGTGCCAGCAGCCCCCCCCCGGGACAGGGTTTGATGTATGAGCAGTTCTTC | CASSPPPGQGLMYEQFF
NA | TRBJ2-3 | NA | TRBV21-1 | TGTGCCAGCAGCAAAGCGGGGCGGAGTAGCACAGATACGCAGTATTTT | CASSKAGRSSTDTQYF
NA | TRBJ2-2 | TRBD1 | TRBV5-1 | TGCGCCAGCAGCCTAGGACAGGGGGCGTCCGGGGAGCTGTTTTTT | CASSLGQGASGELFF
NA | TRBJ2-1 | TRBD2 | TRBV5-6 | TGTGCCAGCAGCTTTTCGGGGCTAGCGGGAGATGAGCAGTTCTTC | CASSFSGLAGDEQFF
NA | TRBJ1-5 | TRBD1 | TRBV28 | TGTGCCAGCAGTTTACCGCTGACAGGGGAACAGCCCCAGCATTTT | CASSLPLTGEQPQHF
NA | TRBJ1-2 | NA | TRBV12-3/TRBV12-4 | TGTGCCAGCAGCCCGGACAGAAACTATGGCTACACCTTC | CASSPDRNYGYTF
NA | TRBJ2-1 | NA | TRBV6-5 | TGTGCCAGCAGTTACGGGCTTAGCGACTCCTACAATGAGCAGTTCTTC | CASSYGLSDSYNEQFF
NA | TRBJ2-1 | TRBD2 | TRBV24-1 | TGTGCCACCAGTCTCGGGGGGAGGCAGTTCTTC | CATSLGGRQFF
NA | TRBJ1-2 | NA | TRBV12-3/TRBV12-4 | TGTGCCAGCAGTTTAACGGGGAACTATGGCTACACCTTC | CASSLTGNYGYTF
NA | TRBJ1-2 | NA | TRBV5-5 | TGTGCCAGCAGCTTGGGAGCGTTGTTGTATGGCTACACCTTC | CASSLGALLYGYTF
NA | TRBJ1-2 | TRBD1 | TRBV6-5 | TGTGCCAGCAGAGACGACAGGGCCAGTGGCTACACCTTC | CASRDDRASGYTF
NA | TRBJ2-5 | NA | TRBV7-8 | TGTGCCAGCAGCCTTGGGAGCAATCAAGAGACCCAGTACTTC | CASSLGSNQETQYF
once | TRBJ1-1 | TRBD1 | TRBV4-1 | TGCGCCAGCCGGGACAGCCTTAACACTGAAGCTTTCTTT | CASRDSLNTEAFF
few | TRBJ2-7 | TRBD1 | TRBV5-4 | TGTGCCAGCAGCGATTGGACAGGGAACGAGCAGTACTTC | CASSDWTGNEQYF
NA | TRBJ2-3 | TRBD2 | TRBV7-3 | TGTGCCAGCAGCCCCAAGGGACTAGCGGGAGGGACGCAGTATTTT | CASSPKGLAGGTQYF
NA | TRBJ1-5 | TRBD1 | TRBV7-2 | TGTGCCAGCAGCTTAGTTGCAGGGGGCCCCAATCAGCCCCAGCATTTT | CASSLVAGGPNQPQHF
NA | TRBJ2-1 | NA | TRBV12-5 | TGTGCTAGTGGACGTAGCGGTTACAATGAGCAGTTCTTC | CASGRSGYNEQFF
few | TRBJ1-1 | TRBD1 | TRBV6-5 | TGTGCCAGCACCCCAGACAGGGGGCGAGCGGTTGAAGCTTTCTTT | CASTPDRGRAVEAFF
NA | TRBJ2-4 | TRBD2 | TRBV9 | TGTGCCAGCAGCGTCGGACTAGCGCCCAAAAACATTCAGTACTTC | CASSVGLAPKNIQYF
NA | TRBJ2-1 | TRBD2 | TRBV9 | TGTGCCAGCAGCGCCGGACCCGCGGGGGTCCGCAATGAGCAGTTCTTC | CASSAGPAGVRNEQFF
NA | TRBJ2-7 | NA | TRBV27 | TGTGCCAGCAGTTTTAGATACAGGGATCTTAGTTACGAGCAGTACTTC | CASSFRYRDLSYEQYF
NA | TRBJ2-2 | TRBD1 | TRBV9 | TGTGCCAGCAGCGCTTCCGGGACAGTAAACACCGGGGAGCTGTTTTTT | CASSASGTVNTGELFF
NA | TRBJ1-6 | TRBD1 | TRBV2 | TGTGCCAGCAGTGACAGGGGACAGGGCAGGAAGTCCTATAATTCACCCCTCCACTTT | CASSDRGQGRKSYNSPLHF
NA | TRBJ2-2 | TRBD2 | TRBV19 | TGTGCCAGTAGTATAGGACTAGCGGGGGCCGCGAACACCGGGGAGCTGTTTTTT | CASSIGLAGAANTGELFF
NA | TRBJ2-7 | NA | TRBV7-9 | TGTGCCAGCAGCTTATCGGTCTCCTACGAGCAGTACTTC | CASSLSVSYEQYF
NA | TRBJ1-2 | NA | TRBV18 | TGTGCCAGCTCGCCAGGGCCTATGAGTGGCTACACCTTC | CASSPGPMSGYTF